Below, 4 T cell receptor beta chains from the same sample are listed, as sequenced in a study of technical replicates of blood from several donors. Profiled with immunoSEQ multiplex PCR; TCRdb holds only in-frame clones, not every one. The sample contains 45,000 to 60,000 clones, 80% to 95% of which appear only once. Material for sequencing was PBMCs. These receptors were collected from a human donor in good health. Some clones in this sample may be carry-over from other donors' samples.

This chain joins TRBV6-1 and TRBJ2-4, with D perhaps matching TRBD1 (5 bases). This CDR3 is 15 amino acids long. Trimming took 2 bases from V and 1 from J, leaving 9 bases between them. Germline loops: CDR1 MNHNS, CDR2 SASEGT. CDR3 protein: CASSEWTPAKNIQYF. The CDR3 DNA sequence: TGTGCCAGCAGTGAATGGACACCGGCCAAAAACATTCAGTACTTC.

This chain connects TRBV5-6 to TRBJ2-7; TRBD2 is a possible D gene (6 bases). This CDR3 is 12 amino acids long. V lost 3 bases and J 8 bases, leaving 12 bases between the germline ends. Per germline, CDR1 SGHDT and CDR2 YYEEEE. CDR3 in DNA: TGTGCCAGCAGCTGGTGGGACTCCCAGCAGTACTTC. Translating gives CASSWWDSQQYF.

The J gene is TRBJ2-7, the V gene TRBV6-1; D perhaps matches TRBD1 (5 bases). Germline loops: CDR1 MNHNS, CDR2 SASEGT. There are 12 residues in the CDR3. Between the trimmed V and J ends, which lost 8 bases and 7 bases, there was a span of 15 bases. CDR3 bases: TGTGCCAGCGGAGCAGGGATTTGGGAGCAGTACTTC. This encodes CASGAGIWEQYF.

For the CDR3, the DNA is TGTGCCATCATGATGGAGCTCTCTGGAAACACCATATATTTT. Its translation: CAIMMELSGNTIYF. The genes are TRBV10-3 and TRBJ1-3; no clear D gene. The length of the CDR3 is 14 residues. V shed 7 bases and J shed 0 bases, with 10 bases lying between them. CDR1 and CDR2 from the germline V gene are ENHRY and SYGVKD.